This T cell receptor beta chain originates from a study of post-analysis software for immune sequencing data. Worth noting for this clonotype: The target antigen is unknown.

Study-wide results and caveats: Strong co-clustering by F measure was evident for samples that had been prepared in the same batch. Multiple sclerosis patients had significantly lower normalized Chao1 diversity than controls. Patients had higher frequencies than controls of about five TRBV segments, including TRBV5-6, TRBV5-1 and TRBV20-1.

Unique-molecular-identifier-tagged TCR beta cDNA libraries were used. Each sample of roughly 1 to 11 million input T cells yielded about 500,000 cDNA molecules, so each molecule approximated one T cell. TCRdb re-called the PCR reads with MiXCR, one entry per CDR3 protein. This repertoire shows hundreds of thousands of distinct CDR3 sequences, roughly two fifths found once; its top ten account for roughly 1.7%. The length of the CDR3 is 14 residues. V was cut by 2 bases and J by 3 bases, with 9 bases left in between. Germline V lookup: CDR1 SGDLS, CDR2 YYNGEE. The sequencing sample was made of blood. The rearrangement links TRBV9 to TRBJ1-5; D not certain. The origin of this receptor is a girl between 10 and 17 years old with multiple sclerosis. The CDR3 is CASSVDGINQPQHF. In DNA form, the CDR3 reads TGTGCCAGCAGCGTGGACGGGATCAATCAGCCCCAGCATTTT.